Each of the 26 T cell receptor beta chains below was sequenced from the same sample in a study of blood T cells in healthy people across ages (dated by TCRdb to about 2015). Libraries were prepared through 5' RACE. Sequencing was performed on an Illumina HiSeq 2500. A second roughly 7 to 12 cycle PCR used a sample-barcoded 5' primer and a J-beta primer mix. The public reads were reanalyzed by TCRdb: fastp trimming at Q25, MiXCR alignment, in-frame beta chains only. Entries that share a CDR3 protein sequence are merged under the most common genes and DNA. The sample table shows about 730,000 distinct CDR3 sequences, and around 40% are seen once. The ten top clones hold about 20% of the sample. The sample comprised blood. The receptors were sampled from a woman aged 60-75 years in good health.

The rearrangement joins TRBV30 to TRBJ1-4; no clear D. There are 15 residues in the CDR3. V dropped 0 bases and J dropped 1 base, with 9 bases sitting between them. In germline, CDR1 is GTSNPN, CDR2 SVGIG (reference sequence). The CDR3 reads CAWSVPTGTNEKLFF. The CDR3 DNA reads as TGTGCCTGGAGTGTACCGACGGGAACTAATGAAAAACTGTTTTTT.

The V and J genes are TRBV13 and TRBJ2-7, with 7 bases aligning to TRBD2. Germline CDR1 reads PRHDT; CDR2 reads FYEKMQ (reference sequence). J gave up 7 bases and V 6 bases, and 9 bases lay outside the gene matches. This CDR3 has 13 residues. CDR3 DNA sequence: TGTGCCAGCAGAGAAGCGGGGTACAATGAGCAGTACTTC. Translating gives CASREAGYNEQYF.

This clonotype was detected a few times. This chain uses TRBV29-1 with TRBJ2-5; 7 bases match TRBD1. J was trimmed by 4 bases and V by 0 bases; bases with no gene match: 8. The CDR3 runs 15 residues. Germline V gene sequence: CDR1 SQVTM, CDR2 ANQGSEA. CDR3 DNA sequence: TGCAGCGTTGAAGATCTCGAGGGGGCGGGAGAGACCCAGTACTTC. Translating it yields CSVEDLEGAGETQYF.

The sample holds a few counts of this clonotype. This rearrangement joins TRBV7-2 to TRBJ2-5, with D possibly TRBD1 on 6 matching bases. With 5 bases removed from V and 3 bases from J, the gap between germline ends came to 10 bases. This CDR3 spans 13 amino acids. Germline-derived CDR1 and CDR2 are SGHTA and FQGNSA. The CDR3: CASSVRTEETQYF. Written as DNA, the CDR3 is TGTGCCAGCAGCGTAAGGACAGAAGAGACCCAGTACTTC. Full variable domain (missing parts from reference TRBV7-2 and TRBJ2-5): GAGVSQSPSNKVTEKGKDVELRCDPISGHTALYWYRQSLGQGLEFLIYFQGNSAPDKSGLPSDRFSAERTGGSVSTLTIQRTQQEDSAVYLCASSVRTEETQYFGPGTRLLVL.

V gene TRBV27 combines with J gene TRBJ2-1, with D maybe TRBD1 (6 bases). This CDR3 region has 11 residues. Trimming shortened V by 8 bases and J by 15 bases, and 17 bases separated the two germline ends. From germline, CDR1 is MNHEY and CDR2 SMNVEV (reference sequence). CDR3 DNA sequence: TGTGCCAGCGGACCCAGGGGCAGCTTGTTCTTC. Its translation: CASGPRGSLFF.

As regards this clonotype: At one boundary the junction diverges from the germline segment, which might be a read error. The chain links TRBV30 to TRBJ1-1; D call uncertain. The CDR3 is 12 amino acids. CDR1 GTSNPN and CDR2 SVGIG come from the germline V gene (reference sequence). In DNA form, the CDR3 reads TGTGCCGGGAGCCGGGAAATCACTGAAGCTTTCTTT. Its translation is CAGSREITEAFF.

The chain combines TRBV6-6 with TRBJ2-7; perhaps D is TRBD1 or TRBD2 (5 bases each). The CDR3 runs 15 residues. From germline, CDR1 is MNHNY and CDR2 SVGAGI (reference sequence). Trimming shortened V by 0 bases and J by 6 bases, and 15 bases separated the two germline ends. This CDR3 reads CASSYSVRDVGEQYF. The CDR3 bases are TGTGCCAGCAGTTACTCGGTCCGGGACGTCGGCGAGCAGTACTTC.

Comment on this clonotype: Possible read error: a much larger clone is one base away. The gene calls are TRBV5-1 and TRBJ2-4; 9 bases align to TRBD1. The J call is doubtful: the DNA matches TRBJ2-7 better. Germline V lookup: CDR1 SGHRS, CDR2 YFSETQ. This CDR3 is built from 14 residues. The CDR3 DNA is TGCGTCAGCAGCTCAGGACAGGGGACGCACGAGCAGTACTTC. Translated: CVSSSGQGTHEQYF.

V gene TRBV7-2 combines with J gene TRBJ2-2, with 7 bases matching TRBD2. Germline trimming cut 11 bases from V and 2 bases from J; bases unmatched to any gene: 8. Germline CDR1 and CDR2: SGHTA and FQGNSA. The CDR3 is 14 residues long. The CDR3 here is CAVTLAGNTGELFF. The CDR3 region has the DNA TGTGCCGTTACCTTAGCGGGTAACACCGGGGAGCTGTTTTTT.

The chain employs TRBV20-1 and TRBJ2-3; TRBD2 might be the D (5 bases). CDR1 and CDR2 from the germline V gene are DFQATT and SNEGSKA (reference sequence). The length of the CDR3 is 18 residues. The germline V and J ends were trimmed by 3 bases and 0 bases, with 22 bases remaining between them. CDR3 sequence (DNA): TGCAGTGCTAGTCGGGGAGATCGCGTTCATACTAGCACAGATACGCAGTATTTT. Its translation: CSASRGDRVHTSTDTQYF.

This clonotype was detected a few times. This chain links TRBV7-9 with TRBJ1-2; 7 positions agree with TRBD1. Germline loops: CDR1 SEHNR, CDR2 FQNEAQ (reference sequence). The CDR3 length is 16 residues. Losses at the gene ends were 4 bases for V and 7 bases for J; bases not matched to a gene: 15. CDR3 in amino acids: CASSCTGTVGECGYTF. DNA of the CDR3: TGTGCCAGCAGCTGCACCGGGACAGTCGGCGAATGTGGCTACACCTTC.

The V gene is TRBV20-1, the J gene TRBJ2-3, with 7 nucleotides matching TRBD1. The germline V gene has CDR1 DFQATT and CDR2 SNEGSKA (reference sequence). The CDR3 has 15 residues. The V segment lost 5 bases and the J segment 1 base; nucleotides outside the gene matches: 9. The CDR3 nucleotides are TGCAGTGCTCCTATGACAGGGATTCGCACAGATACGCAGTATTTT. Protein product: CSAPMTGIRTDTQYF.

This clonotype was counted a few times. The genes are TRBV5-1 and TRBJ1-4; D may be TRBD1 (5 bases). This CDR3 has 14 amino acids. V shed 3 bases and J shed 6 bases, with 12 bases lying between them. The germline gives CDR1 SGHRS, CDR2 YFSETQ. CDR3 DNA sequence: TGCGCCAGCAGCTCAAGGGGAACCGATGAAAAACTGTTTTTT. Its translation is CASSSRGTDEKLFF.

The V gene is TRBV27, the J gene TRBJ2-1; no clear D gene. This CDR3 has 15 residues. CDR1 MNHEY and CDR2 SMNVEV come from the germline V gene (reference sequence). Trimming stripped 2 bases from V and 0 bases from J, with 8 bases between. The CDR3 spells CASSLEPTSYNEQFF. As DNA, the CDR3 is TGTGCCAGCAGTTTAGAACCAACCTCCTACAATGAGCAGTTCTTC.

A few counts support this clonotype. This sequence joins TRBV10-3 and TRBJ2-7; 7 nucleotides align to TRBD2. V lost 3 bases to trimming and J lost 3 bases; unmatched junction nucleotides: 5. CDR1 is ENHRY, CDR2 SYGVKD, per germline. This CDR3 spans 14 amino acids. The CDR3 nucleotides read TGTGCCATCAGTGACCGGGAGGCGGACTACGAGCAGTACTTC. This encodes CAISDREADYEQYF.

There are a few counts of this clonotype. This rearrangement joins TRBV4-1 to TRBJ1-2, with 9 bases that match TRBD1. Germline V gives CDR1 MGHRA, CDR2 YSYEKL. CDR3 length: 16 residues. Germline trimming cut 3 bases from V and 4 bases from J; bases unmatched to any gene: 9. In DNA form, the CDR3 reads TGCGCCAGCAGCCACCCCGTCGCGGACAGGGGCTATGGCTACACCTTC. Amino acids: CASSHPVADRGYGYTF.

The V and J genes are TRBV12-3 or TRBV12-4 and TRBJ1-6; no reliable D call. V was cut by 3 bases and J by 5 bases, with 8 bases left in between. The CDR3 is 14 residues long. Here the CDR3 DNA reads TGTGCCAGCAGTTTCGGCCCTAATAATTCACCCCTCCACTTT. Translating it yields CASSFGPNNSPLHF.

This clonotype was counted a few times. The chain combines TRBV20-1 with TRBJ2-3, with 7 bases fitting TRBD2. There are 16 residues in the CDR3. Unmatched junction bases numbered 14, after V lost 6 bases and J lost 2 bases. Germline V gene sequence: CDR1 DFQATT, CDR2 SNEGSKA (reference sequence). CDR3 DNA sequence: TGCAGTGCCCCCCGAAACCAGCGGGGACCCACAGATACGCAGTATTTT. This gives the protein CSAPRNQRGPTDTQYF.

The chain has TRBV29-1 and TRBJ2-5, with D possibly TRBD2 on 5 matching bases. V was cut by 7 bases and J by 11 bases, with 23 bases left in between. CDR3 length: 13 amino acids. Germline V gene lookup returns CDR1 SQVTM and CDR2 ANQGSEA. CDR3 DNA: TGCAGCGCCTCCGGGCCCTGGGGTGGGGAGCAGTACTTC. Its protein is CSASGPWGGEQYF.

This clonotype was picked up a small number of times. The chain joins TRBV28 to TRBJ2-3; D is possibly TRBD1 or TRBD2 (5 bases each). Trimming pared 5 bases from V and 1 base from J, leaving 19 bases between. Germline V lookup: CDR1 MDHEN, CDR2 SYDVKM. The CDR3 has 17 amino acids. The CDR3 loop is CASSLHLGDLGTDTQYF. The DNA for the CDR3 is TGTGCCAGCAGTCTCCACCTGGGGGACCTAGGCACAGATACGCAGTATTTT.

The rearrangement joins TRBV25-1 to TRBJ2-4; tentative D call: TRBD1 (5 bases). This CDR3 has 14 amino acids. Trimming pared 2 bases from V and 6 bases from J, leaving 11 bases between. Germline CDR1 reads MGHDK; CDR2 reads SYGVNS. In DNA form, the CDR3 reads TGTGCCAGCAGTGAACGCAATACAGGAAACATTCAGTACTTC. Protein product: CASSERNTGNIQYF.

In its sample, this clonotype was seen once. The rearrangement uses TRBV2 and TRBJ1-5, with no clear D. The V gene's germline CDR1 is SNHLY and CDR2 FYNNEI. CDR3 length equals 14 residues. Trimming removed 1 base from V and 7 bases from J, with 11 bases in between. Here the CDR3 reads CASSEGRVQQPQHF. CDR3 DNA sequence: TGTGCCAGCAGTGAAGGGAGGGTACAGCAGCCCCAGCATTTT.

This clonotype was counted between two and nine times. CDR3 nucleotide sequence: TGTGCCAGCAGCCCCCCGGGAGGCCGCTTCCCCCAGAATTCACCCCTCCACTTT. Its protein product is CASSPPGGRFPQNSPLHF. The chain links TRBV11-2 to TRBJ1-6, with D unresolved. The CDR3 has 18 residues. V lost 5 bases to trimming and J lost 7 bases, with 24 bases between them. Germline CDR1 SGHAT, CDR2 FQNNGV.

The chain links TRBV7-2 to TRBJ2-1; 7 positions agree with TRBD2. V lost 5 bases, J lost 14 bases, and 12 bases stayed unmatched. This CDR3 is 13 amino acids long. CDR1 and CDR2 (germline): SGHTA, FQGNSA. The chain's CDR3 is CASSPPGRETEFF. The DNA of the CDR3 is TGTGCCAGCAGCCCTCCGGGGCGGGAGACCGAGTTCTTC.

In DNA, the CDR3 is TGTGCCAGCAGCTTCATTGGGACGGAAGATTCACCCCTCCACTTT. Its translation: CASSFIGTEDSPLHF. This rearrangement joins TRBV11-2 to TRBJ1-6; D perhaps matches TRBD1 (5 bases). This CDR3 has 15 amino acids. The ends were cut back, 3 bases at V and 8 bases at J, with 14 bases in the middle. Germline CDR1 and CDR2: SGHAT and FQNNGV.

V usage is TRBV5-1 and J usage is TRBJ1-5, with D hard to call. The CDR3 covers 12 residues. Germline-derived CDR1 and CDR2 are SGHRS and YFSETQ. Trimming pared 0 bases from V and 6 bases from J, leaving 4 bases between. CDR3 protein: CASSLEGQPQHF. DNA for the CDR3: TGCGCCAGCAGCTTGGAGGGTCAGCCCCAGCATTTT.